This T cell receptor (beta chain) comes out of a study of blood T cell repertoires in COVID-19. About the research overall: In each case, the material was cDNA or gDNA derived from T cells, B-cell-depleted T cells, or PBMCs.

Patients at the Seattle site were enrolled during active infection and followed longitudinally. Per the study methods: Cell counts per sample came from amplifying reference gene primers. The data were produced by immunoSEQ multiplex PCR, yet TCRdb's version contains in-frame clones alone and is incomplete. D and trimming were read from the DNA, whereas the V and J calls and clone size are those reported in that table. The sample consists of 180,000 or so clones, about four fifths of them appearing once. Germline CDR1 and CDR2: SGHTA and FQGNSA. V lost 4 bases to trimming and J lost 2 bases, with 9 bases between them. The CDR3 length is 14 residues.

The chain combines TRBV7-2 with TRBJ1-5; D ambiguous. Specimen: peripheral blood. This clonotype was obtained from a woman aged 40 to 50 with COVID-19, enrolled during active disease. CDR3 DNA: TGTGCCAGCAGCTCGGAGGGTCGCAATCAGCCCCAGCATTTT. It codes for CASSSEGRNQPQHF. The full variable domain, completed using reference TRBV7-2 and TRBJ1-5, is GAGVSQSPSNKVTEKGKDVELRCDPISGHTALYWYRQSLGQGLEFLIYFQGNSAPDKSGLPSDRFSAERTGGSVSTLTIQRTQQEDSAVYLCASSSEGRNQPQHFGDGTRLSIL.